A selection of T cell receptor beta chains follows, all from one sample in a study of OX40 agonist ivuxolimab in advanced cancers. The method was immunoSEQ multiplex PCR; TCRdb's version includes in-frame clones alone and lacks a portion of them. Among fewer than 70,000 clones listed, approximately 90% were seen once. This material consisted of CD4+ or CD8+ T cells sorted from blood, taken in a trial of the OX40 agonist ivuxolimab. These receptors were obtained from an adult with an advanced solid tumor such as melanoma, head and neck, liver or kidney cancer. The CDR3 runs from the conserved cysteine through the conserved F or W. D genes are given only for firm matches. A clone size is listed for some rows: how often the clone was seen (once, few, many), or a class if it is expanded.

-	TRBV28	-	TRBJ2-1	CASSGTSFFTYNEQFF	TGTGCCAGCAGTGGTACTAGTTTCTTCACCTACAATGAGCAGTTCTTC
once	TRBV11-2	TRBD1	TRBJ1-1	CASSLAVLGEGTGKSEAFF	TGTGCCAGCAGCTTAGCGGTCCTTGGTGAGGGGACAGGCAAGAGTGAAGCTTTCTTT
-	TRBV28	-	TRBJ2-1	CASRLTTGVNEQFF	TGTGCCAGCAGGCTAACGACGGGCGTGAATGAGCAGTTCTTC
-	TRBV6-5	-	TRBJ2-1	CASSYLGAGEQFF	TGTGCCAGCAGTTACCTGGGGGCGGGTGAGCAGTTCTTC
-	TRBV7-8	-	TRBJ2-3	CASSLVGLGDTQYF	TGTGCCAGCAGCTTAGTTGGGCTGGGCGATACGCAGTATTTT
-	TRBV2	-	TRBJ2-1	CASSEALQRPNEQFF	TGTGCCAGCAGTGAAGCGCTTCAGCGGCCCAATGAGCAGTTCTTC
-	TRBV27	TRBD2	TRBJ2-1	CASSPRTSGYNEQFF	TGTGCCAGCAGCCCCCGGACTAGCGGCTACAATGAGCAGTTCTTC
-	TRBV2	-	TRBJ1-1	CASSEAQNTEAFF	TGTGCCAGCAGTGAAGCACAGAACACTGAAGCTTTCTTT
-	TRBV5-4	-	TRBJ2-7	CASSFVGGSYEQYF	TGTGCCAGCAGCTTTGTAGGGGGGAGCTACGAGCAGTACTTC
-	TRBV21-1	-	TRBJ2-1	CASSKRAGVPNNEQFF	TGTGCCAGCAGCAAAAGGGCGGGAGTTCCAAACAATGAGCAGTTCTTC
many	TRBV4-2	-	TRBJ2-7	CASSSAGAREQYF	TGTGCCAGCAGCTCGGCAGGGGCTCGCGAGCAGTACTTC
once	TRBV7-2	-	TRBJ2-5	CATSSLGRAETQYF	TGTGCCACCAGCAGCTTAGGCAGAGCAGAGACCCAGTACTTC
-	TRBV5-1	-	TRBJ2-7	CASGHPDTYEQYF	TGCGCCAGTGGACACCCGGACACCTACGAGCAGTACTTC
-	TRBV27	-	TRBJ2-2	CASSLSGGGLNTGELFF	TGTGCCAGCAGTTTATCGGGAGGGGGGTTGAACACCGGGGAGCTGTTTTTT
-	TRBV5-1	-	TRBJ2-7	CASSLGRYEQYF	TGCGCCAGCAGCTTGGGAAGGTACGAGCAGTACTTC
-	TRBV27	-	TRBJ2-3	CASSTVGGGPGGDTQYF	TGTGCCAGCAGTACGGTAGGAGGAGGGCCCGGGGGAGATACGCAGTATTTT
-	TRBV10-2	-	TRBJ1-1	CASSDSGRKMNTEAFF	TGCGCCAGCAGTGACTCTGGGAGGAAAATGAACACTGAAGCTTTCTTT
-	TRBV4-1	-	TRBJ2-7	CASSQDSGYEQYF	TGCGCCAGCAGCCAAGATTCGGGATACGAGCAGTACTTC
once	TRBV4-1	-	TRBJ1-4	CASSQVPALPGEKLFF	TGCGCCAGCAGCCAAGTTCCGGCTCTCCCTGGGGAAAAACTGTTTTTT
few	TRBV9	TRBD1	TRBJ1-5	CASSPGTEYSNQPQHF	TGTGCCAGCAGCCCAGGGACAGAGTATAGCAATCAGCCCCAGCATTTT
once	TRBV2	-	TRBJ2-3	CASMGGTDTQYF	TGTGCCAGCATGGGGGGCACAGATACGCAGTATTTT
-	TRBV7-9	-	TRBJ2-2	CASTLPGTNTGELFF	TGTGCCAGCACCCTACCCGGGACGAACACCGGGGAGCTGTTTTTT
-	TRBV19	-	TRBJ2-7	CASSIVGLPGNEQYF	TGTGCCAGTAGTATAGTAGGACTCCCAGGCAACGAGCAGTACTTC
-	TRBV27	-	TRBJ1-5	CASRFSTGSQPQHF	TGTGCCAGCCGATTCTCCACAGGGAGTCAGCCCCAGCATTTT
once	TRBV11-2	TRBD1	TRBJ2-5	CASSWAGTAFQETQYF	TGTGCCAGCAGCTGGGCCGGGACAGCGTTCCAAGAGACCCAGTACTTC
-	TRBV7-2	-	TRBJ2-2	CASSLGWVDGELFF	TGTGCCAGCAGCTTAGGTTGGGTGGACGGGGAGCTGTTTTTT
-	TRBV28	-	TRBJ2-6	CASSFGDTGSGANVLTF	TGTGCCAGCAGTTTTGGGGACACCGGCTCTGGGGCCAACGTCCTGACTTTC
-	TRBV16	TRBD2	TRBJ2-7	CASSQPSRGLAEYEQYF	TGTGCCAGCAGCCAACCATCTAGAGGACTAGCGGAGTACGAGCAGTACTTC
-	TRBV29-1	-	TRBJ2-2	CSVDFGTGELFF	TGCAGCGTTGACTTCGGGACCGGGGAGCTGTTTTTT
-	TRBV7-8	-	TRBJ2-7	CASSFDTKRVLSYEQYF	TGTGCCAGCAGCTTCGATACCAAGCGGGTCCTCTCCTACGAGCAGTACTTC
-	TRBV5-1	-	TRBJ2-7	CASSLYSGYEQYF	TGCGCCAGCAGCTTGTACAGCGGGTACGAGCAGTACTTC
-	TRBV7-9	-	TRBJ2-2	CASSPSNTGELFF	TGTGCCAGCAGCCCTTCGAACACCGGGGAGCTGTTTTTT
-	TRBV4-3	-	TRBJ1-5	CASSQDRSSNQPQHF	TGCGCCAGCAGCCAAGATCGGTCCAGCAATCAGCCCCAGCATTTT